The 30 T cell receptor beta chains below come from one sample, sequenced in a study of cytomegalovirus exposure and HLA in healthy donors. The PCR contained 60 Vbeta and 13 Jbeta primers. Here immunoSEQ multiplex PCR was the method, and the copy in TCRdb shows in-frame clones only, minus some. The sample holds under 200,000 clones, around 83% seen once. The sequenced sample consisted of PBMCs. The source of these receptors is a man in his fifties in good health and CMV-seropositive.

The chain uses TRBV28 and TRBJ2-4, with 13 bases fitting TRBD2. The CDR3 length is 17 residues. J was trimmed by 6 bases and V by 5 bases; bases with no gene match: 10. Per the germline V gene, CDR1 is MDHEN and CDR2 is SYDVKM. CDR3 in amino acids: CASSPGLAGDWRNIQYF. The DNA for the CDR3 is TGTGCCAGCAGTCCAGGACTAGCGGGAGATTGGAGAAACATTCAGTACTTC.

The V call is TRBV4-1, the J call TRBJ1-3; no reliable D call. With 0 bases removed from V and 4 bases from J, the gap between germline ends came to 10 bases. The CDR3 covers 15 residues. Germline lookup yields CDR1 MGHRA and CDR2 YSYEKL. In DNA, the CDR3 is TGCGCCAGCAGCCAAGATCGAGAGGGCGGAAACACCATATATTTT. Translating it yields CASSQDREGGNTIYF.

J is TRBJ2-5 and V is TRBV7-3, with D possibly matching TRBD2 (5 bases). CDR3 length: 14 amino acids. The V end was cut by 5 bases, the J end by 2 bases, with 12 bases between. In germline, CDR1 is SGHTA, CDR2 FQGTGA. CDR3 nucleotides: TGTGCCAGCAGCCCTAACGGAGGACAAGAGACCCAGTACTTC. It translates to CASSPNGGQETQYF.

This CDR3 reads CASRAGLAKNIQYF. The CDR3 coding sequence is TGTGCCAGCAGGGCGGGACTAGCCAAAAACATTCAGTACTTC. This rearrangement joins TRBV2 to TRBJ2-4; a possible D gene is TRBD2 (6 bases). Deletions cut 6 bases from V and 0 bases from J, with 9 bases between. Germline V gene sequence: CDR1 SNHLY, CDR2 FYNNEI. This CDR3 contains 14 residues.

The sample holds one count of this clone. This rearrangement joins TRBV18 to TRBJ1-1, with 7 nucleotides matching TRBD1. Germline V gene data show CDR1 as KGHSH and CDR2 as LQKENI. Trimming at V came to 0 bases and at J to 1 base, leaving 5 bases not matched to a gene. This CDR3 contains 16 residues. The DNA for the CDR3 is TGTGCCAGCTCACCACCCAAGACAGGGACGAACACTGAAGCTTTCTTT. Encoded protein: CASSPPKTGTNTEAFF. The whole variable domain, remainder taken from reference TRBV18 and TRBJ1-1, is NAGVMQNPRHLVRRRGQEARLRCSPMKGHSHVYWYRQLPEEGLKFMVYLQKENIIDESGMPKERFSAEFPKEGPSILRIQQVVRGDSAAYFCASSPPKTGTNTEAFFGQGTRLTVV.

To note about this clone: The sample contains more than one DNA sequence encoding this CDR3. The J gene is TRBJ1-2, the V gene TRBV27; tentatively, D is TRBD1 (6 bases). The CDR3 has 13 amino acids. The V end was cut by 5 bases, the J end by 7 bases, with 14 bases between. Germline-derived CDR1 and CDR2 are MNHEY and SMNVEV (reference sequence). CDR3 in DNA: TGTGCCAGCAGTAAGACGGGGGGCGGTGGCTACACCTTC. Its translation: CASSKTGGGGYTF.

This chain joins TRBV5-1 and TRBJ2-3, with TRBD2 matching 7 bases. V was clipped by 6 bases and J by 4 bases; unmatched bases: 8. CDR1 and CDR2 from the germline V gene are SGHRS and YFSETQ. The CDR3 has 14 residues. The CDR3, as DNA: TGCGCCAGCACCCCGGGACGGGAGGCAGATACGCAGTATTTT. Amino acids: CASTPGREADTQYF.

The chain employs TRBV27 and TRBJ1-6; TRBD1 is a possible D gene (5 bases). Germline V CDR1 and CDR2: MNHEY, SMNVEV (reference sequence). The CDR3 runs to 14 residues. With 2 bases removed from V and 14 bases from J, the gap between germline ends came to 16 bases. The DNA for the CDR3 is TGTGCCAGCAGTTTAAGGCAGGGTGGTTTGGCCCTCCACTTT. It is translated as CASSLRQGGLALHF.

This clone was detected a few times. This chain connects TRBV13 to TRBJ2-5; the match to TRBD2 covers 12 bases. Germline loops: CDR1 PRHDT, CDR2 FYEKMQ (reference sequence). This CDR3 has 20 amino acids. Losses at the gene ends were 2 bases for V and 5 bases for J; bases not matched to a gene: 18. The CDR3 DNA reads TGTGCCAGCAGCTTAAGAGCTAGCGGGGGGGCAGAGGCATGGTCGGAGACCCAGTACTTC. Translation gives CASSLRASGGAEAWSETQYF.

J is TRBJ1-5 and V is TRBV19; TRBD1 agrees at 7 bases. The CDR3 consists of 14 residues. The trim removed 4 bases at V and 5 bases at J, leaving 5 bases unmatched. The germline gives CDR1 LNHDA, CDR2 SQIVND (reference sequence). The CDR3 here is CASSRGQSDQPQHF. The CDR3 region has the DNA TGTGCCAGTAGTAGGGGACAGTCGGATCAGCCCCAGCATTTT.

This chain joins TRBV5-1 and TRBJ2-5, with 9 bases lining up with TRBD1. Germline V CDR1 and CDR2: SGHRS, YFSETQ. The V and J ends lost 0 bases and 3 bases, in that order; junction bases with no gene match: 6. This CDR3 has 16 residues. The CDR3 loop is CASSLGATGGKETQYF. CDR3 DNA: TGCGCCAGCAGCTTGGGCGCGACAGGGGGTAAAGAGACCCAGTACTTC.

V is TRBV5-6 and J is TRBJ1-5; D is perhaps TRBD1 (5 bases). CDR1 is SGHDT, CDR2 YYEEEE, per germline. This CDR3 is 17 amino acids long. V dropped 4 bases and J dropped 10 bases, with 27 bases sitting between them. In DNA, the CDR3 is TGTGCCAGCAGCGAGTTCAGGGATGGCAGGGTGAGAGGACCCCAGCATTTT. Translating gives CASSEFRDGRVRGPQHF.

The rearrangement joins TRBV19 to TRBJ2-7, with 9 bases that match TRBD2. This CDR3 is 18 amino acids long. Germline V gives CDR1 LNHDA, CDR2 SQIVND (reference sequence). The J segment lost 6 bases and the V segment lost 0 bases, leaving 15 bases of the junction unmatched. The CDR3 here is CASSIDLVAGERELEQYV. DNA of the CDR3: TGTGCCAGTAGTATAGATTTGGTAGCGGGAGAGAGGGAGCTCGAGCAGTACGTC.

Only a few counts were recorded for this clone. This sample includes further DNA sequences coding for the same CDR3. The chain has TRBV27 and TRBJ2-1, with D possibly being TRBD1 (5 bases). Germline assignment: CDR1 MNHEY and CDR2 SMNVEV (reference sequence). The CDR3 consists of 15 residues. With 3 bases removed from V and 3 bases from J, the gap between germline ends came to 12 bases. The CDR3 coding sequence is TGTGCCAGCAGTTTCCGGGCAGGGAACTACAATGAGCAGTTCTTC. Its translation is CASSFRAGNYNEQFF.

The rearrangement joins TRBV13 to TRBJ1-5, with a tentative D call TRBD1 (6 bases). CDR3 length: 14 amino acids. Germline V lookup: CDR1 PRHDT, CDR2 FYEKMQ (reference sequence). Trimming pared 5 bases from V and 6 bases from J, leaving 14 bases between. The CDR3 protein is CASSTQGPGQPQHF. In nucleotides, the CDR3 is TGTGCCAGCAGCACACAGGGACCAGGTCAGCCCCAGCATTTT.

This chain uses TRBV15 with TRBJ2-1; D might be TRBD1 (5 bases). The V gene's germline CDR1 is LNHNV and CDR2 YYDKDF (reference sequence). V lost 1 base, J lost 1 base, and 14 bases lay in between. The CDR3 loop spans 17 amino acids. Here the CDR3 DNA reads TGTGCCACCAGCAGAGGTCCTCAGGGAATGTCCTACAATGAGCAGTTCTTC. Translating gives CATSRGPQGMSYNEQFF. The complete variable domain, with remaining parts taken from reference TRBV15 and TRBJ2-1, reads DAMVIQNPRYQVTQFGKPVTLSCSQTLNHNVMYWYQQKSSQAPKLLFHYYDKDFNNEADTPDNFQSRRPNTSFCFLDIRSPGLGDTAMYLCATSRGPQGMSYNEQFFGPGTRLTVL.

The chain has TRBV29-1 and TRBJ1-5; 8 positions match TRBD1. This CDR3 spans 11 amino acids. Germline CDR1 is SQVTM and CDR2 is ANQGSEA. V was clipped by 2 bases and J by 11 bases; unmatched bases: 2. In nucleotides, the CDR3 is TGCAGCGTTGAACAGGGGGCATCCCAGCATTTT. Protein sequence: CSVEQGASQHF.

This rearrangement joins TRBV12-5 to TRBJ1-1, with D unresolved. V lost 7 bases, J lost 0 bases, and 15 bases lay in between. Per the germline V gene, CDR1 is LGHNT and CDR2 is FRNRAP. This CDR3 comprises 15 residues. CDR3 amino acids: CASASAATMNTEAFF. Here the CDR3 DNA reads TGTGCTAGTGCCTCAGCGGCGACGATGAACACTGAAGCTTTCTTT.

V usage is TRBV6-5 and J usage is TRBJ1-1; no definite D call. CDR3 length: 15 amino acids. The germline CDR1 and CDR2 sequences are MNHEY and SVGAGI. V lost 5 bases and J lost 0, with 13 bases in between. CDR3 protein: CASSTRQALNTEAFF. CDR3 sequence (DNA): TGTGCCAGCAGTACTAGACAAGCCCTGAACACTGAAGCTTTCTTT.

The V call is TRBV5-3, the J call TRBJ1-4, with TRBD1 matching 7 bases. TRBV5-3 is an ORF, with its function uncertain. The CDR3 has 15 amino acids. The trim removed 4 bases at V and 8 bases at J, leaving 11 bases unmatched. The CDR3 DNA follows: TGTGCCAGAAGCGCCCGACAGGGAGAACGAGAAAAACTGTTTTTT. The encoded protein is CARSARQGEREKLFF.

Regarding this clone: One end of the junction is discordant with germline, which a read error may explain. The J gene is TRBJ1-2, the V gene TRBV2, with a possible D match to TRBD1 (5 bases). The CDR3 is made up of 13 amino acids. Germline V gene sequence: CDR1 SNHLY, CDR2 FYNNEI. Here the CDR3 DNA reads TGTGCCAACAGTGACCGGGACTTCTATGGCTACACCTTC. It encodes CANSDRDFYGYTF.

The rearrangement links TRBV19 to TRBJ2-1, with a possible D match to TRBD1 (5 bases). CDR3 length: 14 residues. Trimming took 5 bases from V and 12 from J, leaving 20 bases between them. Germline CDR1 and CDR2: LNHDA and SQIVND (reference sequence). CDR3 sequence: CASSPSGSRLGQFF. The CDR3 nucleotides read TGTGCCAGTAGTCCCTCAGGGTCACGGCTCGGGCAGTTCTTC.

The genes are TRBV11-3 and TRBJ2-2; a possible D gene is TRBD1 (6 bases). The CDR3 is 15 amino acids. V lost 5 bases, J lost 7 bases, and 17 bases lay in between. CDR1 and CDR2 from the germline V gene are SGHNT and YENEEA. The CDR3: CASSPRDRTGGELFF. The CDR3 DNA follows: TGTGCCAGCAGCCCCCGTGACAGGACCGGCGGGGAGCTGTTTTTT. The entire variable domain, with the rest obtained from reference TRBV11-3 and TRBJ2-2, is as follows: EAGVVQSPRYKIIEKKQPVAFWCNPISGHNTLYWYLQNLGQGPELLIRYENEEAVDDSQLPKDRFSAERLKGVDSTLKIQPAELGDSAVYLCASSPRDRTGGELFFGEGSRLTVL.

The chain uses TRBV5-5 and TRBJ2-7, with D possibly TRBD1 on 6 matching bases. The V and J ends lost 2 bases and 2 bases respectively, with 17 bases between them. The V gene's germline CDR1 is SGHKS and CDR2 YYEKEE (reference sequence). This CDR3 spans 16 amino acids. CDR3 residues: CASSFSDSGVAYEQYV. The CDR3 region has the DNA TGTGCCAGCAGCTTTTCGGACAGTGGAGTAGCCTACGAGCAGTACGTC.

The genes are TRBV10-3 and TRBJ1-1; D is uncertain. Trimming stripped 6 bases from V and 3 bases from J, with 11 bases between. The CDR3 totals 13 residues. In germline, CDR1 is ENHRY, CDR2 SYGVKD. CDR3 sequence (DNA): TGTGCCATCAGCGAAACGGGGTACACTGAAGCTTTCTTT. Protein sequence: CAISETGYTEAFF.

For the CDR3, the DNA is TGCGCCAGCACCCAGCGGGGGGCAGCCCAAGAGACCCAGTACTTC. Translation: CASTQRGAAQETQYF. The genes are TRBV10-2 and TRBJ2-5; 9 bases match TRBD2. J gave up 1 base and V 7 bases, and 7 bases lay outside the gene matches. The length of the CDR3 is 15 residues. The germline gives CDR1 WSHSY, CDR2 SAAADI.

The DNA of the CDR3 is TGTGCCAGCAGCTTAAAGGGGGGGCTCCAAGAGACCCAGTACTTC. Protein: CASSLKGGLQETQYF. The chain employs TRBV7-3 and TRBJ2-5; D might be TRBD2 (7 bases). V lost 1 base and J 1 base, leaving 10 bases between the germline ends. The CDR3 is 15 amino acids. Germline V gives CDR1 SGHTA, CDR2 FQGTGA.

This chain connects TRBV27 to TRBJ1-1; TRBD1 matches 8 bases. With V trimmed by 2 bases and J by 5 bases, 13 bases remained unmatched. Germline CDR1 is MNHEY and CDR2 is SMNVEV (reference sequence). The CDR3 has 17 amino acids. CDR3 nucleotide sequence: TGTGCCAGCAGTTTAGGAAAAGCGGCAGGGGGCCTTACTGAAGCTTTCTTT. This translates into CASSLGKAAGGLTEAFF.

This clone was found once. In DNA form, the CDR3 reads TGTGCCAGCAGCTCACCCACAGGGAGTGCTTTCTTT. It yields the protein CASSSPTGSAFF. The chain uses TRBV28 and TRBJ1-1, with D possibly matching TRBD1 (6 bases). Germline loops: CDR1 MDHEN, CDR2 SYDVKM. V lost 6 bases to trimming and J lost 11 bases, with 16 bases between them. The length of the CDR3 is 12 residues.

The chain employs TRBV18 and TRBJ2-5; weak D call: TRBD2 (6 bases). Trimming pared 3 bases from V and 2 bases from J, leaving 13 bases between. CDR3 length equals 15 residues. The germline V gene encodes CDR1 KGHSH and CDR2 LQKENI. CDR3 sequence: CASSPAGRPQETQYF. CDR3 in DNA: TGTGCCAGCTCACCCGCGGGGAGACCGCAAGAGACCCAGTACTTC.